These 18 T cell receptor beta chains share one sample of origin, sequenced in a study of shared clonotypes between healthy human individuals. Produced via immunoSEQ multiplex PCR; TCRdb's table is partial and in-frame only. The table records over 2 million clones, about nine tenths of them present only once. The sequencing sample was made of naive CD4+ T cells from PBMCs. Regarding subset: CD45RA+ positively selected. Source of these receptors: a man between 18 and 29 years old in good health. Some clones in this sample may be carry-over from other donors' samples.

V and J are TRBV11-3 and TRBJ2-1, with TRBD2 identical over 10 bases. There are 16 residues in the CDR3. The V and J ends lost 1 base and 9 bases, in that order; junction bases with no gene match: 9. Per germline, CDR1 SGHNT and CDR2 YENEEA. Written as DNA, the CDR3 is TGTGCCAGCAGCTTAGTCGCTAGCGGGAGCTTCGGTGAGCAGTTCTTC. Amino acid sequence: CASSLVASGSFGEQFF.

CDR3 residues: CASSPEGGRYEQYF. The CDR3 coding sequence is TGTGCCAGCAGCCCGGAAGGGGGACGCTACGAGCAGTACTTC. The chain is built from TRBV6-6 and TRBJ2-7, with D tentatively TRBD1 (6 bases). The CDR3 extends over 14 amino acids. The germline gives CDR1 MNHNY, CDR2 SVGAGI (reference sequence). Trimming removed 6 bases from V and 3 bases from J, with 15 bases in between.

In the case of this clone: This specimen includes other DNA sequences encoding the same CDR3. The chain links TRBV28 to TRBJ1-4; no reliable D call. Trimming removed 6 bases from V and 8 bases from J, with 13 bases in between. The CDR3 is 13 residues long. Germline-derived CDR1 and CDR2 are MDHEN and SYDVKM. CDR3: CASSLPGREKLFF. Written as DNA, the CDR3 is TGTGCCAGCAGCCTACCCGGCAGAGAAAAACTGTTTTTT. The whole variable domain, remainder taken from reference TRBV28 and TRBJ1-4, is DVKVTQSSRYLVKRTGEKVFLECVQDMDHENMFWYRQDPGLGLRLIYFSYDVKMKEKGDIPEGYSVSREKKERFSLILESASTNQTSMYLCASSLPGREKLFFGSGTQLSVL.

The rearrangement uses TRBV5-1 and TRBJ2-5; D gene unclear. CDR1 and CDR2 from the germline V gene are SGHRS and YFSETQ. The CDR3 spans 13 residues. V lost 2 bases, J lost 3 bases, and 8 bases lay in between. CDR3 residues: CASSLLEKETQYF. CDR3 DNA: TGCGCCAGCAGCTTATTGGAGAAAGAGACCCAGTACTTC. Filled out from reference TRBV5-1 and TRBJ2-5, the complete variable domain reads KAGVTQTPRYLIKTRGQQVTLSCSPISGHRSVSWYQQTPGQGLQFLFEYFSETQRNKGNFPGRFSGRQFSNSRSEMNVSTLELGDSALYLCASSLLEKETQYFGPGTRLLVL.

V is TRBV7-9 and J is TRBJ2-3; D might be TRBD1 (5 bases). CDR3 length: 12 residues. Germline V lookup: CDR1 SEHNR, CDR2 FQNEAQ (reference sequence). Trimming stripped 6 bases from V and 5 bases from J, with 9 bases between. CDR3 region: CASSKRGDTQYF. In DNA form, the CDR3 reads TGTGCCAGCAGTAAAAGGGGAGATACGCAGTATTTT.

This chain connects TRBV28 to TRBJ2-7; no clear D gene. Germline assignment: CDR1 MDHEN and CDR2 SYDVKM. The CDR3 is 12 amino acids. Trimming left V 6 bases short and J 5 bases short, with 11 bases between. The CDR3 here is CASRTPSDEQYF. The CDR3 DNA reads as TGTGCCAGCAGGACCCCGTCCGACGAGCAGTACTTC. Using reference TRBV28 and TRBJ2-7 for the parts outside the CDR3, the full variable domain is DVKVTQSSRYLVKRTGEKVFLECVQDMDHENMFWYRQDPGLGLRLIYFSYDVKMKEKGDIPEGYSVSREKKERFSLILESASTNQTSMYLCASRTPSDEQYFGPGTRLTVT.

The V and J genes are TRBV19 and TRBJ1-1; TRBD1 matches 10 bases. V gave up 7 bases and J gave up 1 base; unmatched junction bases: 6. The CDR3 runs to 15 residues. Germline CDR1 LNHDA, CDR2 SQIVND (reference sequence). This chain's CDR3 is CASMGQGSGNTEAFF. CDR3 nucleotides: TGTGCCAGTATGGGACAGGGGTCGGGGAACACTGAAGCTTTCTTT. The full variable domain, with the rest looked up from reference TRBV19 and TRBJ1-1, is DGGITQSPKYLFRKEGQNVTLSCEQNLNHDAMYWYRQDPGQGLRLIYYSQIVNDFQKGDIAEGYSVSREKKESFPLTVTSAQKNPTAFYLCASMGQGSGNTEAFFGQGTRLTVV.

The CDR3 protein is CASSFRGPEQYF. CDR3 DNA: TGTGCCAGCAGTTTCAGGGGACCCGAGCAGTACTTC. This rearrangement joins TRBV28 to TRBJ2-7, with D tentatively TRBD1 (6 bases). Germline V gene sequence: CDR1 MDHEN, CDR2 SYDVKM. CDR3 length: 12 residues. V was clipped by 3 bases and J by 6 bases, with 9 bases between them.

The gene calls are TRBV6-6 and TRBJ2-2; D might be TRBD1 (6 bases). Germline CDR1 and CDR2: MNHNY and SVGAGI (reference sequence). The V gene lost 0 bases and the J gene lost 5 bases, with 13 bases spanning the gap. This CDR3 is built from 16 residues. The DNA for the CDR3 is TGTGCCAGCAGTTACTCGGCAGGGGTTGGAACCGGGGAGCTGTTTTTT. This codes for CASSYSAGVGTGELFF.

V usage is TRBV18 and J usage is TRBJ2-2, with D unresolved. The V gene's germline CDR1 is KGHSH and CDR2 LQKENI. The CDR3 loop spans 16 amino acids. The V end was cut by 2 bases, the J end by 4 bases, with 14 bases between. Written as DNA, the CDR3 is TGTGCCAGCTCACCATTTCCTAACTCACTCACCGGGGAGCTGTTTTTT. Protein product: CASSPFPNSLTGELFF. Filled out from reference TRBV18 and TRBJ2-2, the complete variable domain reads NAGVMQNPRHLVRRRGQEARLRCSPMKGHSHVYWYRQLPEEGLKFMVYLQKENIIDESGMPKERFSAEFPKEGPSILRIQQVVRGDSAAYFCASSPFPNSLTGELFFGEGSRLTVL.

Regarding this clone: The sample holds other DNA sequences that translate to the same CDR3. The rearrangement uses TRBV7-2 and TRBJ2-7; the match to TRBD2 covers 7 bases. The ends lost 1 base at V and 2 bases at J; junction bases unmatched: 5. The germline CDR1 and CDR2 sequences are SGHTA and FQGNSA. This CDR3 has 15 amino acids. DNA of the CDR3: TGTGCCAGCAGCTTAGGTCGAGGGAGGGCCTACGAGCAGTACTTC. Its translation: CASSLGRGRAYEQYF.

The genes are TRBV5-1 and TRBJ2-4; no firm D call. This CDR3 is 14 amino acids long. The ends were cut back, 0 bases at V and 2 bases at J, with 6 bases in the middle. CDR1 SGHRS and CDR2 YFSETQ come from the germline V gene. This CDR3 is CASSLDSPKNIQYF. DNA of the CDR3: TGCGCCAGCAGCTTGGACAGTCCCAAAAACATTCAGTACTTC. Full variable domain (missing parts from reference TRBV5-1 and TRBJ2-4): KAGVTQTPRYLIKTRGQQVTLSCSPISGHRSVSWYQQTPGQGLQFLFEYFSETQRNKGNFPGRFSGRQFSNSRSEMNVSTLELGDSALYLCASSLDSPKNIQYFGAGTRLSVL.

This clone appeared a few times. Other DNA sequences in the same sample also yield this CDR3. The chain couples TRBV5-1 to TRBJ1-1; 8 positions match TRBD1. The junction had 1 base not matched to a gene; V was cut back by 1 base and J by 2 bases. CDR3 length: 14 residues. CDR1 is SGHRS and CDR2 is YFSETQ in the germline V gene. For the CDR3, the DNA is TGCGCCAGCAGCTTGCAGGGGGCTAACACTGAAGCTTTCTTT. Translation gives CASSLQGANTEAFF.

This clone was seen a few times. V and J are TRBV28 and TRBJ1-5; 7 bases are shared with TRBD1. The CDR3 has 14 residues. The V gene's germline CDR1 is MDHEN and CDR2 SYDVKM. J was trimmed by 6 bases and V by 6 bases; bases with no gene match: 8. CDR3 sequence: CASRTGTEGQPQHF. As DNA, the CDR3 is TGTGCCAGCAGGACCGGGACAGAAGGTCAGCCCCAGCATTTT.

V gene TRBV29-1 combines with J gene TRBJ1-1; D is possibly TRBD1 (5 bases). The CDR3 consists of 13 residues. V lost 6 bases and J lost 3, with 14 bases in between. Per the germline V gene, CDR1 is SQVTM and CDR2 is ANQGSEA. This CDR3 is CSVAGAGYTEAFF. CDR3 in DNA: TGCAGCGTCGCCGGGGCAGGGTACACTGAAGCTTTCTTT.

This rearrangement joins TRBV4-1 to TRBJ2-1; D is ambiguous. There are 15 residues in the CDR3. V was shortened by 2 bases and J by 2 bases, with 10 bases between the two germline ends. Germline CDR1 reads MGHRA; CDR2 reads YSYEKL. The CDR3 sequence: CASSQFTRAYNEQFF. The CDR3 bases are TGCGCCAGCAGCCAATTTACCCGGGCCTACAATGAGCAGTTCTTC.

The J gene is TRBJ2-7, the V gene TRBV28; 7 nucleotides align to TRBD1. CDR3 length: 14 residues. The V gene end was trimmed by 3 bases and the J gene end by 2 bases; junction bases not matched to a gene: 4. CDR1 and CDR2 (germline): MDHEN, SYDVKM. CDR3 sequence reads: CASSFFTGAYEQYF. The CDR3 DNA sequence: TGTGCCAGCAGTTTTTTCACAGGGGCCTACGAGCAGTACTTC.

The chain has TRBV28 and TRBJ2-1, with 11 positions matching TRBD2. This CDR3 region has 13 residues. Germline CDR1 and CDR2: MDHEN and SYDVKM. J was trimmed by 14 bases and V by 2 bases; bases with no gene match: 5. CDR3 amino acids: CASSLGLAGDKFF. DNA of the CDR3: TGTGCCAGCAGTTTAGGACTAGCGGGTGATAAGTTCTTC.